This entry lists 4 T cell receptor beta chains sequenced from one sample in a study of T cell responses to AZD1222 COVID-19 vaccine. Clones were sequenced by immunoSEQ multiplex PCR, and TCRdb holds only the in-frame ones, with some missing. The sample lists around 120,000 clones, approximately 90% seen once, with approximately 2.6% in the top ten. Sequences were derived from peripheral blood, sampled 28 days after the second AZD1222 dose. These receptor sequences come from an adult who received the AZD1222 COVID-19 vaccine.

The rearrangement uses TRBV12-3 or TRBV12-4 and TRBJ1-1; no clear D. The CDR3 loop spans 12 amino acids. Trimming removed 6 bases from V and 8 bases from J, with 13 bases in between. The DNA for the CDR3 is TGTGCCAGCAGCTCCACGTGGGCCGAAGCTTTCTTT. This gives the protein CASSSTWAEAFF.

The count of this clone is one. V and J are TRBV28 and TRBJ1-2; no clear D. The CDR3 loop spans 13 amino acids. V lost 5 bases and J lost 3, with 10 bases in between. CDR1 and CDR2 (germline): MDHEN, SYDVKM. This CDR3 is CASSGVKDYGYTF. CDR3 nucleotide sequence: TGTGCCAGCAGTGGAGTGAAGGACTATGGCTACACCTTC.

The chain couples TRBV6-2 or TRBV6-3 to TRBJ1-1; TRBD1 matches 8 bases. After removal of 5 bases from V and 3 bases from J, the junction contained 17 bases not matched to a gene. There are 18 residues in the CDR3. Germline V lookup: CDR1 MNHEY, CDR2 SVGEGT. The CDR3, as DNA: TGTGCCAGCAGTAGACACCAAGACAGGGGAAAAGGGTACACTGAAGCTTTCTTT. Its translation: CASSRHQDRGKGYTEAFF.

The CDR3 DNA reads as TGTGCCAGCAGTTTTGGGCTAGTCGGTTCCTACGAGCAGTACTTC. This encodes CASSFGLVGSYEQYF. V gene TRBV28 combines with J gene TRBJ2-7, with D unresolved. The CDR3 spans 15 residues. The V end lost 3 bases, the J end lost 1 base, and 13 bases lay between the germline ends. Germline V gene sequence: CDR1 MDHEN, CDR2 SYDVKM.